This is a list of T cell receptor beta chains from one sample in a study of CD8 T cells in Susac syndrome. TCRdb recomputed calls from the immunoSEQ multiplex PCR reads with MiXCR, one row per CDR3 protein. The table records under 150,000 distinct CDR3 sequences, 85% to 95% of them present only once. The specimen sequenced was CD4+ T cells from PBMCs. The source of these receptors is a human donor with Susac syndrome. Each CDR3 is given with its conserved first and last residue. A D gene is named only where the DNA matches it firmly. For some rows the clone size is stated as once, few or many, or as a class when expanded; others skip it.

j_gene,abundance,v_gene,d_gene,CDR3nt,CDR3aa
TRBJ2-1,.,TRBV6-4,.,TGTGCCAGCAGTGACTCTTCGGGAGTCGGTAATGAGCAGTTCTTC,CASSDSSGVGNEQFF
TRBJ2-2,few,TRBV10-3,TRBD2,TGTGCCATCAGTGACCCAGGGACTAGCGGGATAACCGGGGAGCTGTTTTTT,CAISDPGTSGITGELFF
TRBJ2-1,.,TRBV9,TRBD1,TGTGCCAGCAGCGTCGGACAGGGGCCCTACAATGAGCAGTTCTTC,CASSVGQGPYNEQFF
TRBJ2-7,.,TRBV2,.,TGTGCCAGCGGACAGATGACAGTCAGCGAGCAGTACTTC,CASGQMTVSEQYF
TRBJ2-7,.,TRBV7-6,TRBD1,TGTGCCAGCAGCTTAGGGGACAGCAAAAACGAGCAGTACTTC,CASSLGDSKNEQYF
TRBJ2-1,once,TRBV23-1,TRBD1,TGCGCCAGCAGTTCCTACCGGACAGGGGACAAGCAGTTCTTC,CASSSYRTGDKQFF
TRBJ2-3,.,TRBV29-1,.,TGCAGCGTTTCATCAGGGTACACAGATACGCAGTATTTT,CSVSSGYTDTQYF
TRBJ2-1,.,TRBV28,.,TGTGCCAGCAGTCTCAAACGTAATGAGCAGTTCTTC,CASSLKRNEQFF
TRBJ2-3,.,TRBV10-3,TRBD2,TGTGCCATCAGTGACTCGGGACTAGCGGGTAGCACAGATACGCAGTATTTT,CAISDSGLAGSTDTQYF
TRBJ1-1,.,TRBV28,.,TGTGCCACCACCGGTAGCGTGAACACTGAAGCTTTCTTT,CATTGSVNTEAFF
TRBJ1-2,.,TRBV30,.,TGTGCCTGGAGTGGGGGCCAGGGCTACACCTTC,CAWSGGQGYTF
TRBJ2-1,few,TRBV16,.,TGTGCCAGCAGCCAAGATTACAATGAGCAGTTCTTC,CASSQDYNEQFF
TRBJ1-1,.,TRBV23-1,TRBD1,TGCGCCAGCAGTCAATCCCGTCGACAGGGGCGGAACACTGAAGCTTTCTTT,CASSQSRRQGRNTEAFF
TRBJ1-6,.,TRBV11-2,.,TGTGCCAGCAGCTTCCTCCTTGGTCCCACGGGTAATTCACCCCTCCACTTT,CASSFLLGPTGNSPLHF
TRBJ2-7,.,TRBV29-1,TRBD1,TGCAGCGTTGGGGACAGGGGTTGGGGCGAGCAGTACTTC,CSVGDRGWGEQYF
TRBJ1-2,once,TRBV12-3/TRBV12-4,.,TGTGCCAGCAGTCATACAGGGACCTATGGCTACACCTTC,CASSHTGTYGYTF
TRBJ2-1,.,TRBV20-1,.,TGCAGTGCTCACCGACGCAGCTCCGGTGATGAGCAGTTCTTC,CSAHRRSSGDEQFF
TRBJ1-2,.,TRBV5-1,TRBD1,TGCGCCAGCAGCGTGACCGGGACAGGGGACTATGGCTACACCTTC,CASSVTGTGDYGYTF
TRBJ1-3,.,TRBV4-1,TRBD1,TGCGCCAGCAGCCCCGGACAGGGGGCGAGAAACACCATATATTTT,CASSPGQGARNTIYF
TRBJ2-1,.,TRBV20-1,TRBD2,TGCAGTGCTGGCCGCCTGGGCGGGAGTATATACAATGAGCAGTTCTTC,CSAGRLGGSIYNEQFF
TRBJ2-7,.,TRBV18,.,TGTGCCAGCTCACCACGCGCGGACAACTCCTACGAGCAGTACTTC,CASSPRADNSYEQYF
TRBJ2-3,.,TRBV29-1,.,TGCAGCGCCGCTCCCCGCACAGATACGCAGTATTTT,CSAAPRTDTQYF
TRBJ2-7,.,TRBV6-6,TRBD1,TGTGCCAGCAGTGGGGACAGGAGAACCTACGAGCAGTACTTC,CASSGDRRTYEQYF
TRBJ1-1,.,TRBV12-3/TRBV12-4,.,TGTGCCAGCAGTGAAGCTTTCTTT,CASSEAFF
TRBJ1-1,.,TRBV7-3,TRBD1,TGTGCCAGCAGCTCGGGACAGGGGGCCCTTAACACTGAAGCTTTCTTT,CASSSGQGALNTEAFF
TRBJ1-4,.,TRBV30,.,TGTGCCTGGAGTGTAAAAAGGAAACTGTTTTTT,CAWSVKRKLFF
TRBJ1-4,.,TRBV5-1,.,TGCGCCAGCAGCTTGGGAGACAGTAGGGAAAAACTGTTTTTT,CASSLGDSREKLFF
TRBJ2-3,.,TRBV20-1,TRBD2,TGCAGTGCTCATAGCGGGAGGCGACCCACAGATACGCAGTATTTT,CSAHSGRRPTDTQYF
TRBJ2-1,.,TRBV4-1,.,TGCGCCAGCAGCCACGTCGGGATGAGGCGGAATGAGCAGTTCTTC,CASSHVGMRRNEQFF
TRBJ2-7,.,TRBV25-1,.,TGTGCCAGCAGTGAACCCGAGGGCAGCACCTACGAGCAGTACTTC,CASSEPEGSTYEQYF
TRBJ2-5,.,TRBV3-1,.,TGTGCCAGCAGCCATCCAGGGGTGAAAGAGACCCAGTACTTC,CASSHPGVKETQYF
TRBJ1-5,few,TRBV12-3/TRBV12-4,.,TGTGCCAGCAGTTCGGGGGTAAGCCAGCCCCAGCATTTT,CASSSGVSQPQHF
TRBJ1-1,.,TRBV28,.,TGTGCCACCAATGGGATGGGGGGGCAGGCTGAAGCTTTCTTT,CATNGMGGQAEAFF
TRBJ1-5,.,TRBV28,.,TGTGCCAGCAGCCTACTCGGGGCTACCGCAGGTCAGCCCCAGCATTTT,CASSLLGATAGQPQHF
TRBJ1-1,.,TRBV30,.,TGTGCCTGGAATGGGGTCATGAACACTGAAGCTTTCTTT,CAWNGVMNTEAFF
TRBJ1-2,.,TRBV20-1,TRBD1,TGCAGTGCTGGAACGACAGGGGAAGATGGCTACACCTTC,CSAGTTGEDGYTF
TRBJ2-1,.,TRBV5-6,.,TGTGCCAGCAGCCCCGGATCAGCTGGTTCCTACAATGAGCAGTTCTTC,CASSPGSAGSYNEQFF
TRBJ1-5,.,TRBV5-1,.,TGCGCCAGCAGCTTGACTCCTTTCAATCAGCCCCAGCATTTT,CASSLTPFNQPQHF
TRBJ2-3,once,TRBV15,.,TGTGCCACCAGCAGAGATCCCAAGGCAGATACGCAGTATTTT,CATSRDPKADTQYF
TRBJ2-2,.,TRBV28,.,TGTGCCAGCAGTCCATCGGCAGCCGGAGGGGCGAACACCGGGGAGCTGTTTTTT,CASSPSAAGGANTGELFF
TRBJ2-5,once,TRBV27,TRBD1,TGTGCCAGCAGTCGGACCGGGACAGAAAAAGAGACCCAGTACTTC,CASSRTGTEKETQYF
TRBJ2-4,.,TRBV4-1,.,TGCGCCAGCAGCCAACCCAAGGACGGAGCCAAAAACATTCAGTACTTC,CASSQPKDGAKNIQYF
TRBJ1-1,.,TRBV25-1,.,TGTGCCACCAGTTCACTGGGCGCTGAAGCTTTCTTT,CATSSLGAEAFF
TRBJ2-3,few,TRBV7-6,.,TGTGCCAGCAGCTTATCCAAAGATACGCAGTATTTT,CASSLSKDTQYF
TRBJ2-3,.,TRBV9,TRBD2,TGTGCCAGCAGCCCCAGGCGGGGGGGAGGCACAGATACGCAGTATTTT,CASSPRRGGGTDTQYF
TRBJ1-3,.,TRBV28,.,TGTGCCAGCAGTCCACCCGCGGGCTCTGGAAACACCATATATTTT,CASSPPAGSGNTIYF
TRBJ2-5,.,TRBV4-1,.,TGCGCCAGCAGCCACCCTCGGGGTAGCGGCCTCCAAGAGACCCAGTACTTC,CASSHPRGSGLQETQYF
TRBJ2-3,.,TRBV28,.,TGTGCCAGCAGTGAAGGGGGGGCCTTCACAGATACGCAGTATTTT,CASSEGGAFTDTQYF
TRBJ2-1,.,TRBV7-9,TRBD1,TGTGCCAGCAGCAACCGACAGGGGCGAGGTGAGCAGTTCTTC,CASSNRQGRGEQFF
TRBJ1-1,.,TRBV20-1,TRBD1,TGCAGTGGAGAAAACAGGGGTCGGACTGAAGCTTTCTTT,CSGENRGRTEAFF
TRBJ2-6,.,TRBV12-5,.,TGTGCTAGTGGGAGTGATCACTCTGGGGCCAACGTCCTGACTTTC,CASGSDHSGANVLTF
TRBJ2-3,.,TRBV29-1,TRBD2,TGCAGCGTTGAACTAGCGGGGGGGCGAGATACGCAGTATTTT,CSVELAGGRDTQYF
TRBJ2-3,.,TRBV20-1,.,TGCAGTGCTAGAGCTCCGGGCACAGATACGCAGTATTTT,CSARAPGTDTQYF
TRBJ2-5,.,TRBV5-4,TRBD2,TGTGCCAGCAGCTCTTTAGCGGGGGGCGAAGAGACCCAGTACTTC,CASSSLAGGEETQYF
TRBJ1-6,.,TRBV30,.,TGTGCCTGCCAACCGGGTGGACGGCTAGTTGCCCCCCTCCACTTT,CACQPGGRLVAPLHF
TRBJ2-7,.,TRBV7-2,.,TGTGCCAGCAGCGCCGTAGTGGGGTACTACGAGCAGTACTTC,CASSAVVGYYEQYF
TRBJ2-1,.,TRBV20-1,TRBD2,TGCAGTGCTAGAGACGCGGGGGGGAGCTCCTACAATGAGCAGTTCTTC,CSARDAGGSSYNEQFF
TRBJ2-7,once,TRBV20-1,TRBD1,TGCAGTGCTAAGGGGGCCTCGAGGGAGCAGTACTTC,CSAKGASREQYF
TRBJ2-5,.,TRBV7-8,.,TGTGCCAGCAGCTTAGTTCCAGGCGTACAAGAGACCCAGTACTTC,CASSLVPGVQETQYF